This TCR beta chain derives from a study of T cells in tuberculosis. Study at large: This South African cohort compared adolescents with or without latent tuberculosis against adults with active tuberculosis. Findings and caveats of the study: GMM-specific TCRs were nearer to active tuberculosis alpha repertoires, suggesting expansion.

J was trimmed by 2 bases and V by 4 bases; bases with no gene match: 11. The CDR3 is 16 residues long. The germline CDR1 and CDR2 sequences are SGHVS and FNYEAQ. Each clinical donor contributed on average approximately 99,000 T cells from unsorted cryopreserved PBMC. A word on this clone: Its specificity is unknown.

Clones were sequenced by immunoSEQ multiplex PCR, and TCRdb holds only the in-frame ones, with some missing. The data hold around 41,000 clones, with less than 95% observed a single time. J is TRBJ2-7 and V is TRBV7-6; 7 bases are shared with TRBD1. This receptor was taken from a donor aged 10 to 29 with latent tuberculosis or without tuberculosis infection. Some clones in this sample may be carry-over from other donors' samples. Material for sequencing was PBMCs. CDR3 DNA sequence: TGTGCCAGCAGCTCCCTCGGGACAGTCAACCCCTACGAGCAGTACTTC. As protein: CASSSLGTVNPYEQYF.